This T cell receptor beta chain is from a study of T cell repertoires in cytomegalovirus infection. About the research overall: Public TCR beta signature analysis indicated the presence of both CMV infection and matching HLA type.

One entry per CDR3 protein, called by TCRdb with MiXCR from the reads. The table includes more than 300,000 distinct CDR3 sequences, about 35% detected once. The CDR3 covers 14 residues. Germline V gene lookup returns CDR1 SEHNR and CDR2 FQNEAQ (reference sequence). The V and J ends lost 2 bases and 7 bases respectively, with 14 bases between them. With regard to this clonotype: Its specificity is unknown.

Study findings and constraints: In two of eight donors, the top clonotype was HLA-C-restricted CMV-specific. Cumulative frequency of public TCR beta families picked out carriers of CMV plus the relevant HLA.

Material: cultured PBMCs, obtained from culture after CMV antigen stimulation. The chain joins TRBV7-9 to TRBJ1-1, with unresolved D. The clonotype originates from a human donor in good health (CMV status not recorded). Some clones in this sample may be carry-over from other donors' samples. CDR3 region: CASSLNMVAYEAFF. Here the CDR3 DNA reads TGTGCCAGCAGCTTAAACATGGTAGCATATGAAGCTTTCTTT.